The entry below describes one T cell receptor (beta chain). Its specificity is unknown. The data belong to a study of a mutant IDH1 vaccine in newly diagnosed glioma. This table comes from immunoSEQ multiplex PCR, and its TCRdb copy is limited to in-frame clones, with some not included. The repertoire consists of 30,000 to 35,000 clones, with about 93% occurring once and the leading ten covering about 5.2%. Regarding time point: week 47, end of study. Each vaccine dose was 300 ug of mutant IDH1 20-mer peptide, with topical imiquimod. New WHO grade 3 or 4 astrocytomas that were IDH1-mutant and ATRX-lost had been found in donors. This CDR3 is 16 amino acids long. Germline-derived CDR1 and CDR2 are SGHRS and YFSETQ. J lost 2 bases, V lost 4 bases, and 9 bases had no gene match.

The chain uses TRBV5-1 and TRBJ2-7, with 10 bases that match TRBD2. The starting material was PBMCs, obtained from a glioma patient whose treatment included an IDH1 peptide vaccine. The receptor was isolated from a woman in her forties with glioma. As DNA, the CDR3 is TGCGCCAGCAGCCCCGGGCCCAGCGGGGGGGCCTACGAGCAGTACTTC. Translated: CASSPGPSGGAYEQYF.